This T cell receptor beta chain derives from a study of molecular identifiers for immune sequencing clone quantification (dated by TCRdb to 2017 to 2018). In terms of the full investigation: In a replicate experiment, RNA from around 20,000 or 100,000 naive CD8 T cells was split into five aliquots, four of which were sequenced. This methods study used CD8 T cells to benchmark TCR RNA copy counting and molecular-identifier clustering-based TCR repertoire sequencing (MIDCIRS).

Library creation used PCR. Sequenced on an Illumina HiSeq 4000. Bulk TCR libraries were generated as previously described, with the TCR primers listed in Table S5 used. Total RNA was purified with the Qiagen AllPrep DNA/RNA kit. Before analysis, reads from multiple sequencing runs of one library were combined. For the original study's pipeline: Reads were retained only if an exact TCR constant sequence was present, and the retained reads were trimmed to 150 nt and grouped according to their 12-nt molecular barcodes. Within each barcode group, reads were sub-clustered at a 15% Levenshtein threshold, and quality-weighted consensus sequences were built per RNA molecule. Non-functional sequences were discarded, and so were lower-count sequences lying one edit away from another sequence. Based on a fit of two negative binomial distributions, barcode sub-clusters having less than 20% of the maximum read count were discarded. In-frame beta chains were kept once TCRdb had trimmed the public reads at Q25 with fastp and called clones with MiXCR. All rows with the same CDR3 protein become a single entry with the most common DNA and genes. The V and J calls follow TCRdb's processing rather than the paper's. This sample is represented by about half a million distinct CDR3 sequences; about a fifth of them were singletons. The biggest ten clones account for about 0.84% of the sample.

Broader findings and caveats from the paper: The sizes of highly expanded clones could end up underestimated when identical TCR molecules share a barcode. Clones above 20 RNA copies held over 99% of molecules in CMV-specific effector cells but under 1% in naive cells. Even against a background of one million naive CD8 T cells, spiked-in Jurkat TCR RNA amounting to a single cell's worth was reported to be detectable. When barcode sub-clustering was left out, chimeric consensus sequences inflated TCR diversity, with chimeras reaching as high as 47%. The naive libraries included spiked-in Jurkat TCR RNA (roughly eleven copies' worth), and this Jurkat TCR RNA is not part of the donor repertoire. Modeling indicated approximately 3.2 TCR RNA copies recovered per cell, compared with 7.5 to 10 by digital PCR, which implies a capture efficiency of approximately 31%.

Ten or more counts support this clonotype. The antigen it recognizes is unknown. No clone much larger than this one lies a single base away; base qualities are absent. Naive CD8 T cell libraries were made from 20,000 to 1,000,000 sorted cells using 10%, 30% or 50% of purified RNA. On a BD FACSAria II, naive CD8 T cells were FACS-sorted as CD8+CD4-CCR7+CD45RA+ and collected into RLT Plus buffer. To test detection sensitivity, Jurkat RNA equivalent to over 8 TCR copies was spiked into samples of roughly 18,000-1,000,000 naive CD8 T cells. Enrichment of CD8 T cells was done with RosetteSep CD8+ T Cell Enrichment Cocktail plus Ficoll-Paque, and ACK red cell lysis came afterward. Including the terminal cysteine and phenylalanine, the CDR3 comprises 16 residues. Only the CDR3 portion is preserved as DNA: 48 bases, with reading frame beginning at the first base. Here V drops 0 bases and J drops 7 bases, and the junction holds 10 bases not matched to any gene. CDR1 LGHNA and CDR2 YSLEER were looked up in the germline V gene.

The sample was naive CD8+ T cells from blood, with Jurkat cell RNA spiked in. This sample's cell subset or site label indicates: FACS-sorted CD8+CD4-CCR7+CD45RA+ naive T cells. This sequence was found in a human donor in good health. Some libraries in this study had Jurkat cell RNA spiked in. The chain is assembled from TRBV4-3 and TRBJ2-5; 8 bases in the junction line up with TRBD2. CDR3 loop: CASSQDLSGSTGTQYF. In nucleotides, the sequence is TGCGCCAGCAGCCAAGATTTGAGCGGGAGTACGGGGACCCAGTACTTC.